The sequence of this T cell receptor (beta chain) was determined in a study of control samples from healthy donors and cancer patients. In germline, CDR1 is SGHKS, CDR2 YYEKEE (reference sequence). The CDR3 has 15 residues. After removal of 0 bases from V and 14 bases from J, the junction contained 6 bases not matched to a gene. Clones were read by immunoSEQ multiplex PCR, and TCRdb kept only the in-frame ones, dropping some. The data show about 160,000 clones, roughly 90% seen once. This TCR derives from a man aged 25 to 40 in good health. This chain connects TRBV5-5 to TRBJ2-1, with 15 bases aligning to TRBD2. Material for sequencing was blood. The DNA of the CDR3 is TGTGCCAGCAGCTTGGAGTCCGGGACTAGCGGGAGGAAGTTCTTC. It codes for CASSLESGTSGRKFF.